This T cell receptor (beta chain) was sequenced in a study of blood T cell repertoires in COVID-19. About the research overall: PBMCs, B-cell-depleted T cells, or T cells were the source of the cDNA or gDNA that made up the material.

Original processing notes: How many nucleated cells were present was estimated from reference gene primer amplification. Sequenced by immunoSEQ multiplex PCR; TCRdb stores in-frame clones only, minus some. V, J and clone size reflect that table, while D and trimming were determined from the DNA. The data contain hundreds of thousands of clones, 82% of them singletons. Trimming removed 2 bases at V and 1 base at J, with 12 bases between. The V gene's germline CDR1 is ENHRY and CDR2 SYGVKD. The CDR3 runs to 16 residues. Everyone who took part was about 18 to 90 years old, and they came from some 23 US areas. Someone with COVID-19 had been met by exposed participants within 2 weeks before study entry.

The receptor comes from a man aged 35 to 55 who had been exposed to COVID-19. The rearrangement joins TRBV10-3 to TRBJ1-5, with unresolved D. The sequencing input was PBMCs or T cells enriched from blood (not recorded which). The DNA of the CDR3 is TGTGCCATCAGTGAGGGCAGGCCATTCAGCAATCAGCCCCAGCATTTT. Protein sequence: CAISEGRPFSNQPQHF.